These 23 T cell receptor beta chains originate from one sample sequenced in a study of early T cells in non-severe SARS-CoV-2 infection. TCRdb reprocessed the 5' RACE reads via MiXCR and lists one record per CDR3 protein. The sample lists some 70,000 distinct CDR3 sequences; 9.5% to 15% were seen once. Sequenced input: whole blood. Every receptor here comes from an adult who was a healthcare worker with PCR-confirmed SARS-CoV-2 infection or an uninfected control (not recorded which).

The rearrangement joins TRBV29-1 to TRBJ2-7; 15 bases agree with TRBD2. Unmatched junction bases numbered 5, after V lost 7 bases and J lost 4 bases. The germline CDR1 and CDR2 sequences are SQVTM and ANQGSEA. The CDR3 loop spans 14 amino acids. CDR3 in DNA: TGCAGCGCCGGACTAGCGGGAGGGGGTTACGAGCAGTACTTC. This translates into CSAGLAGGGYEQYF.

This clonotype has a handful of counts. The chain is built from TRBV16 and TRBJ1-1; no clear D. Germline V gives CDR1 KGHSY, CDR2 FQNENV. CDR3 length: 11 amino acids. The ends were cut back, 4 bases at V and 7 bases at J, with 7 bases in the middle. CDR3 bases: TGTGCCAGCAGCCCTGAACATGAAGCTTTCTTT. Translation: CASSPEHEAFF.

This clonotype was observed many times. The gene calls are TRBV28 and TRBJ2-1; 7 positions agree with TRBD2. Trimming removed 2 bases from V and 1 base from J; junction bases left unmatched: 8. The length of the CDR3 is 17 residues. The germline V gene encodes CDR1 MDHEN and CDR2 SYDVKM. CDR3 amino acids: CASSLPGGRGSYNEQFF. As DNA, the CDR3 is TGTGCCAGCAGTTTACCCGGGGGGAGGGGTTCCTACAATGAGCAGTTCTTC. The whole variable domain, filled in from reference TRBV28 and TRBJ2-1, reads DVKVTQSSRYLVKRTGEKVFLECVQDMDHENMFWYRQDPGLGLRLIYFSYDVKMKEKGDIPEGYSVSREKKERFSLILESASTNQTSMYLCASSLPGGRGSYNEQFFGPGTRLTVL.

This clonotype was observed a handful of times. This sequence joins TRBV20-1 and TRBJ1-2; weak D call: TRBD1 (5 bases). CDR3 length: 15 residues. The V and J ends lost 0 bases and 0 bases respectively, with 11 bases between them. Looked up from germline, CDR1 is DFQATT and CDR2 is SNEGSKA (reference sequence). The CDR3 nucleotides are TGCAGTGCTAGAGACAGGGTAACGACTAACTATGGCTACACCTTC. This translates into CSARDRVTTNYGYTF.

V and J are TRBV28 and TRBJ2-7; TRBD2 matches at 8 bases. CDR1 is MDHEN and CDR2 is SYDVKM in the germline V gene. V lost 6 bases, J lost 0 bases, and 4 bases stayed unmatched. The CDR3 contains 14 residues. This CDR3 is CASRPTSDSYEQYF. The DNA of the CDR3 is TGTGCCAGCAGACCGACTAGCGACTCCTACGAGCAGTACTTC.

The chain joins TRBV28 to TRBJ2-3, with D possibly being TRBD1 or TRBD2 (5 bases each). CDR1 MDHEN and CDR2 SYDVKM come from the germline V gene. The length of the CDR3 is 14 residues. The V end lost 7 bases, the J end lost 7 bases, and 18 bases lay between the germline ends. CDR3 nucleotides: TGTGCCAGCACATCCGGGGCCCTCCGGAATACGCAGTATTTT. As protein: CASTSGALRNTQYF.

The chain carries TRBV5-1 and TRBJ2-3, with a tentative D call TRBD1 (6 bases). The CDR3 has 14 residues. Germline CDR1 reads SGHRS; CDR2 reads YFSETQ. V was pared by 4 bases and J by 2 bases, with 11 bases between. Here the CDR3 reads CASSLTGNTDTQYF. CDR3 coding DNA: TGCGCCAGCAGCCTGACAGGAAACACAGATACGCAGTATTTT.

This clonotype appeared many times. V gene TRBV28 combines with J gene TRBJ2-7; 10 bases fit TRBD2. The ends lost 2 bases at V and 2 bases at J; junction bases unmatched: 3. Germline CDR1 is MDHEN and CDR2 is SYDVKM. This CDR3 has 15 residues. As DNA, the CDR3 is TGTGCCAGCAGTTTAAGGAGCGGGAGGGCCTACGAGCAGTACTTC. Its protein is CASSLRSGRAYEQYF.

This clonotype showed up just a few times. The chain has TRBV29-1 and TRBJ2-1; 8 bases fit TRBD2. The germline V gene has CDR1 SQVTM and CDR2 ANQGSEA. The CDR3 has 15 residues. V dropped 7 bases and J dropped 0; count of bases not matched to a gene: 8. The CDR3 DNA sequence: TGCAGCGGAGACCCGCTAGCGGGCTCCTACAATGAGCAGTTCTTC. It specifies CSGDPLAGSYNEQFF.

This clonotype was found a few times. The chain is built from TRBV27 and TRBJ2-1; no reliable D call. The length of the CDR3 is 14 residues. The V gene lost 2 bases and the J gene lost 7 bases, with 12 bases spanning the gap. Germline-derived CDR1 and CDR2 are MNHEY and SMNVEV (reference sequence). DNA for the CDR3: TGTGCCAGCAGTTTAGTCCCGGAACTTAATGAGCAGTTCTTC. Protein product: CASSLVPELNEQFF.

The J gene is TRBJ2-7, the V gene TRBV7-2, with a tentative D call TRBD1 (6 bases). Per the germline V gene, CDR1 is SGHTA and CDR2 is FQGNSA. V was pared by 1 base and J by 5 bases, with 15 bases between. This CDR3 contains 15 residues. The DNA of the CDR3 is TGTGCCAGCAGCTTAGTTTATAGGGGGAGAGACGAGCAGTACTTC. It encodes CASSLVYRGRDEQYF.

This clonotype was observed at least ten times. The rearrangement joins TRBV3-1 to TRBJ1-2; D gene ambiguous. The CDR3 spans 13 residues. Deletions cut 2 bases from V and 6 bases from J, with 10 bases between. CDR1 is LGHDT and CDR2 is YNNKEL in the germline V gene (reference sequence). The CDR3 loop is CASSQSLRNGYTF. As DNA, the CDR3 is TGTGCCAGCAGCCAATCCCTCCGGAATGGCTACACCTTC.

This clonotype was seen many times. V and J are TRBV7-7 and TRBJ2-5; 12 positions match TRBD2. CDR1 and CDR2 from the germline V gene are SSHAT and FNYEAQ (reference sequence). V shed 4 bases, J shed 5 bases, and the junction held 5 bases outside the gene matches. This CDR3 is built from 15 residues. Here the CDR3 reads CASSSGLAGMETQYF. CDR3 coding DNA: TGTGCCAGCAGCTCCGGACTAGCGGGGATGGAGACCCAGTACTTC. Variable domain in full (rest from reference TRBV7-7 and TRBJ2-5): GAGVSQSPRYKVTKRGQDVTLRCDPISSHATLYWYQQALGQGPEFLTYFNYEAQPDKSGLPSDRFSAERPEGSISTLTIQRTEQRDSAMYRCASSSGLAGMETQYFGPGTRLLVL.

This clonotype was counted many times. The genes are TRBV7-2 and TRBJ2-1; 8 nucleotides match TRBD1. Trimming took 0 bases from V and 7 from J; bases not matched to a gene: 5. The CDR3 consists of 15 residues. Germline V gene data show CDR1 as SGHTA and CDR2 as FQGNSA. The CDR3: CASSLAQGEWNEQFF. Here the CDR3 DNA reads TGTGCCAGCAGCTTAGCACAGGGGGAGTGGAATGAGCAGTTCTTC.

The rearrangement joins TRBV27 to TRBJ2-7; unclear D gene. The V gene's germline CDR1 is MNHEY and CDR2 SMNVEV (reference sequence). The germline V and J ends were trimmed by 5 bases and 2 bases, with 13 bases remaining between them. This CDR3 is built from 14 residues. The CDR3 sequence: CASSPRPVTYEQYF. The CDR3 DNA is TGTGCCAGCAGTCCCCGCCCAGTGACCTACGAGCAGTACTTC.

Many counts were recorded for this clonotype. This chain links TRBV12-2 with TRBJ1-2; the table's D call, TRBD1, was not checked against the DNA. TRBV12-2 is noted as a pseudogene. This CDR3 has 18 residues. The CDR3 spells CASRLERGRDRSNYGYTF. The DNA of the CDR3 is TGTGCAAGTCGCTTAGAAAGAGGTCGGGACAGGTCTAACTATGGCTACACCTTC.

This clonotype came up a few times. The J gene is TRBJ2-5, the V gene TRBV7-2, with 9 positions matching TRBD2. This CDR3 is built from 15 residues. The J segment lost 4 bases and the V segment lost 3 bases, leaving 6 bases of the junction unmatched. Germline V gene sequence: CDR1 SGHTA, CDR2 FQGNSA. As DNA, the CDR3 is TGTGCCAGCAGCTTTAGCAGGCGGGAGGGAGAGACCCAGTACTTC. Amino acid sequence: CASSFSRREGETQYF.

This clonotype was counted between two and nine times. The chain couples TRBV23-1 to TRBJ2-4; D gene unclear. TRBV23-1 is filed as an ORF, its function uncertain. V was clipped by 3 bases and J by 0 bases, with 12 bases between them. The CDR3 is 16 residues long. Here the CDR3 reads CASSQRLGRAKNIQYF. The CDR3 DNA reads TGCGCCAGCAGTCAGCGTTTGGGCCGAGCCAAAAACATTCAGTACTTC.

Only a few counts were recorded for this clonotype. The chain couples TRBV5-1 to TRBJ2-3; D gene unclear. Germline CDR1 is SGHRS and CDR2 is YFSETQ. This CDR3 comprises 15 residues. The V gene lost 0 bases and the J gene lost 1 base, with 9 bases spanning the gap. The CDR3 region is CASSLEGFGTDTQYF. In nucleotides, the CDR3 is TGCGCCAGCAGCTTGGAGGGCTTCGGCACAGATACGCAGTATTTT.

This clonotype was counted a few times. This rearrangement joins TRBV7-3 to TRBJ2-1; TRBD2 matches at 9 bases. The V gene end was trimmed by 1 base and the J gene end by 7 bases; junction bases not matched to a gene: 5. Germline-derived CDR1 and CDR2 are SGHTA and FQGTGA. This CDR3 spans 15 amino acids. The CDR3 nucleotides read TGTGCCAGCAGCTTAAGAGCGGGAGGAGGAAATGAGCAGTTCTTC. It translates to CASSLRAGGGNEQFF.

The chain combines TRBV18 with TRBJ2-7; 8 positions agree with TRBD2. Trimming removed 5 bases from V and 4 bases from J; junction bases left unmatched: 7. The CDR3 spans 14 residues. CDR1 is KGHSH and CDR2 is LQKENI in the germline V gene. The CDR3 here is CASSSSGLRYEQYF. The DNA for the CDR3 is TGTGCCAGCTCATCTAGCGGGTTGAGGTACGAGCAGTACTTC.

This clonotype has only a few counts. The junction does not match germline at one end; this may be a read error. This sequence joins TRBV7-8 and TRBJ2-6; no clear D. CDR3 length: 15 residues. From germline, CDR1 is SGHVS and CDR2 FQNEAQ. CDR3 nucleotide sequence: TGTGCCAGCAGCTCAGGAGAGTCTGGGACCAACGTCCTGACTTTC. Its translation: CASSSGESGTNVLTF.

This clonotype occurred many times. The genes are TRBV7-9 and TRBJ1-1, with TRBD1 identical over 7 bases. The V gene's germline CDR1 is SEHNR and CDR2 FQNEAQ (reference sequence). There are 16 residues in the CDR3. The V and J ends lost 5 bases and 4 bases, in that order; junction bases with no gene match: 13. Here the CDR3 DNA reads TGTGCCAGCAGCCCCCAGGGGGGTGGTTTGGTCACTGAAGCTTTCTTT. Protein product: CASSPQGGGLVTEAFF.